These 18 T cell receptor beta chains share one sample of origin, sequenced in a study of shared clonotypes between healthy human individuals. It was CD45RO-negative cells, positively selected for CCR7, that made up naive CD8 cells, with terminally differentiated effector memory CD45RA+ cells excluded. Assay used: immunoSEQ multiplex PCR; TCRdb lists only in-frame clones, some missing. The data show about 2.2 million clones, under 95% seen once. Sequenced material: naive CD8+ T cells from PBMCs. The source is a man aged 18 to 30 in good health. Some clones in this sample may be carry-over from other donors' samples.

CDR3 loop: CASSDYRTGFAEAFF. CDR3 nucleotide sequence: TGTGCCAGCAGTGACTACCGGACAGGTTTCGCTGAAGCTTTCTTT. This chain connects TRBV28 to TRBJ1-1; 7 nucleotides line up with TRBD1. CDR1 is MDHEN and CDR2 is SYDVKM in the germline V gene. Trimming removed 5 bases from V and 6 bases from J; junction bases left unmatched: 12. The CDR3 has 15 residues. Variable domain in full (rest from reference TRBV28 and TRBJ1-1): DVKVTQSSRYLVKRTGEKVFLECVQDMDHENMFWYRQDPGLGLRLIYFSYDVKMKEKGDIPEGYSVSREKKERFSLILESASTNQTSMYLCASSDYRTGFAEAFFGQGTRLTVV.

The chain recombines TRBV4-1 with TRBJ2-7; D might be TRBD1 or TRBD2, each matching 5 bases. CDR1 and CDR2 from the germline V gene are MGHRA and YSYEKL. This CDR3 comprises 15 residues. The germline V and J ends were trimmed by 4 bases and 4 bases, with 17 bases remaining between them. CDR3 DNA: TGCGCCAGCAGCCCCCCCTTTGGGACCTCGTACGAGCAGTACTTC. This codes for CASSPPFGTSYEQYF.

V gene TRBV5-6 combines with J gene TRBJ1-1; the D gene is possibly TRBD1 (5 bases). Trimming took off 5 bases at V and 0 bases at J, with 14 bases between the two ends. CDR1 is SGHDT, CDR2 YYEEEE, per germline. This CDR3 has 15 amino acids. CDR3 DNA: TGTGCCAGCAGGATATTGACAGCTATGAACACTGAAGCTTTCTTT. It specifies CASRILTAMNTEAFF. The full variable domain, in which reference TRBV5-6 and TRBJ1-1 provide the parts outside the CDR3, is DAGVTQSPTHLIKTRGQQVTLRCSPKSGHDTVSWYQQALGQGPQFIFQYYEEEERQRGNFPDRFSGHQFPNYSSELNVNALLLGDSALYLCASRILTAMNTEAFFGQGTRLTVV.

The chain employs TRBV7-2 and TRBJ2-2, with a possible D match to TRBD2 (6 bases). Trimming cost V 7 bases and J 6 bases, with 12 bases left between them. The CDR3 length is 13 residues. Germline CDR1 and CDR2: SGHTA and FQGNSA. In DNA, the CDR3 is TGTGCCAGCACCCTTAGCGGTGCCGGGGAGCTGTTTTTT. Translated, it gives CASTLSGAGELFF.

As DNA, the CDR3 is TGCGCCAGCAGCGCACTGGGAGGTCAGCCCCAGCATTTT. Encoded protein: CASSALGGQPQHF. The chain carries TRBV5-1 and TRBJ1-5; D is unresolved. Trimming left V 4 bases short and J 6 bases short, with 11 bases between. From germline, CDR1 is SGHRS and CDR2 YFSETQ. CDR3 length: 13 residues.

CDR3 nucleotide sequence: TGTGCCAGCAGCCCTGGGACTAGTGCAGATACGCAGTATTTT. It encodes CASSPGTSADTQYF. J is TRBJ2-3 and V is TRBV5-6, with 8 bases matching TRBD2. Germline loops: CDR1 SGHDT, CDR2 YYEEEE. Trimming at V came to 4 bases and at J to 4 bases, leaving 5 bases not matched to a gene. The CDR3 covers 14 residues.

Remarks on this clone: At the DNA level, this CDR3 is encoded by other sequences in the same sample as well. This rearrangement joins TRBV7-9 to TRBJ1-5; TRBD1 matches 7 bases. Germline values: CDR1 SEHNR, CDR2 FQNEAQ (reference sequence). V was pared by 4 bases and J by 4 bases, with 4 bases of the junction left unmatched. The CDR3 spans 14 residues. Written as DNA, the CDR3 is TGTGCCAGCAGCTATGGGACAGCTAATCAGCCCCAGCATTTT. Encoded protein: CASSYGTANQPQHF. Full variable domain (rest looked up from reference TRBV7-9 and TRBJ1-5): DTGVSQNPRHKITKRGQNVTFRCDPISEHNRLYWYRQTLGQGPEFLTYFQNEAQLEKSRLLSDRFSAERPKGSFSTLEIQRTEQGDSAMYLCASSYGTANQPQHFGDGTRLSIL.

V is TRBV7-8 and J is TRBJ2-3, with D possibly being TRBD2 (5 bases). Germline V gives CDR1 SGHVS, CDR2 FQNEAQ. Trimming took 8 bases from V and 4 from J, leaving 13 bases between them. The CDR3 runs 13 residues. The CDR3 protein is CASSRAAPDTQYF. In DNA form, the CDR3 reads TGTGCCAGCTCGAGGGCGGCCCCAGATACGCAGTATTTT. Complete variable domain (other parts from reference TRBV7-8 and TRBJ2-3): GAGVSQSPRYKVAKRGQDVALRCDPISGHVSLFWYQQALGQGPEFLTYFQNEAQLDKSGLPSDRFFAERPEGSVSTLKIQRTQQEDSAVYLCASSRAAPDTQYFGPGTRLTVL.

This rearrangement joins TRBV10-3 to TRBJ2-7; 10 nucleotides agree with TRBD2. Germline loops: CDR1 ENHRY, CDR2 SYGVKD. The CDR3 extends over 16 amino acids. V gave up 7 bases and J gave up 0 bases; unmatched junction bases: 9. The DNA of the CDR3 is TGTGCCATCACCGATAGCGGGGGGACTAGCTCCTACGAGCAGTACTTC. Its translation is CAITDSGGTSSYEQYF.

The chain is built from TRBV28 and TRBJ2-7; 13 nucleotides align to TRBD2. Germline V gene lookup returns CDR1 MDHEN and CDR2 SYDVKM. This CDR3 comprises 16 residues. J gave up 12 bases and V 5 bases, and 16 bases lay outside the gene matches. The CDR3 nucleotides are TGTGCCAGCAGTCCCCGACTAGCGGGAGGACCTTGGGGGCTGTACTTC. Translating gives CASSPRLAGGPWGLYF.

The J gene is TRBJ2-6, the V gene TRBV10-3; no reliable D call. Trimming shortened V by 5 bases and J by 2 bases, and 7 bases separated the two germline ends. The CDR3 extends over 14 amino acids. CDR1 and CDR2 from the germline V gene are ENHRY and SYGVKD. CDR3 DNA: TGTGCCATCAGTAGGGATGCTGGGGCCAACGTCCTGACTTTC. Translating it yields CAISRDAGANVLTF.

This clone has just one count. This chain joins TRBV2 and TRBJ1-5; D is undetermined. Germline lookup yields CDR1 SNHLY and CDR2 FYNNEI. This CDR3 is 13 amino acids long. V lost 10 bases, J lost 3 bases, and 13 bases lay in between. The CDR3 loop reads CATLGSHNQPQHF. In nucleotides, the CDR3 is TGTGCCACCCTCGGCAGCCACAATCAGCCCCAGCATTTT.

The V and J genes are TRBV28 and TRBJ2-1; 7 bases are shared with TRBD2. There are 16 residues in the CDR3. Trimming at V came to 6 bases and at J to 5 bases, leaving 13 bases not matched to a gene. Germline V lookup: CDR1 MDHEN, CDR2 SYDVKM. CDR3 coding DNA: TGTGCCAGCAGCACCCAGCGGGAAGGATTGGACAATGAGCAGTTCTTC. This codes for CASSTQREGLDNEQFF.

V usage is TRBV6-6 and J usage is TRBJ1-1; maybe TRBD1 (5 bases). The CDR3 loop spans 15 amino acids. The V end lost 2 bases, the J end lost 3 bases, and 13 bases lay between the germline ends. Germline lookup yields CDR1 MNHNY and CDR2 SVGAGI (reference sequence). The CDR3 region has the DNA TGTGCCAGCAGTTACCTCGGGGGAAGGGACACTGAAGCTTTCTTT. Amino acids: CASSYLGGRDTEAFF.

Details on this clone: Other DNA sequences in this sample translate to the same CDR3. The gene calls are TRBV7-9 and TRBJ2-2; D remains unclear. With 1 base removed from V and 6 bases from J, the gap between germline ends came to 3 bases. Germline V gene lookup returns CDR1 SEHNR and CDR2 FQNEAQ (reference sequence). The CDR3 totals 12 residues. The CDR3: CASSLGAGELFF. The CDR3 DNA sequence: TGTGCCAGCAGCTTAGGCGCCGGGGAGCTGTTTTTT.

The genes are TRBV28 and TRBJ1-2; TRBD1 aligns across 9 bases. Unmatched junction bases numbered 20, after V lost 6 bases and J lost 3 bases. The CDR3 extends over 19 amino acids. Germline V CDR1 and CDR2: MDHEN, SYDVKM. CDR3 DNA: TGTGCCAGCAGGCCGTCCAGTGGACAGGGGCGCCTACCTGACTATGGCTACACCTTC. This gives the protein CASRPSSGQGRLPDYGYTF.

This chain links TRBV5-6 with TRBJ2-7, with D unresolved. V lost 3 bases and J 3 bases, leaving 7 bases between the germline ends. This CDR3 comprises 12 residues. Germline V gives CDR1 SGHDT, CDR2 YYEEEE. The CDR3, as DNA: TGTGCCAGCAGCTCGGACGGCTACGAGCAGTACTTC. The encoded protein is CASSSDGYEQYF.

The CDR3 here is CASSLATGVGDTQYF. The CDR3 coding sequence is TGTGCCAGCAGCTTAGCGACAGGGGTCGGAGATACGCAGTATTTT. The J gene is TRBJ2-3, the V gene TRBV9; 8 bases map to TRBD1. Germline assignment: CDR1 SGDLS and CDR2 YYNGEE. Unmatched junction bases numbered 9, after V lost 4 bases and J lost 5 bases. The CDR3 loop spans 15 amino acids.